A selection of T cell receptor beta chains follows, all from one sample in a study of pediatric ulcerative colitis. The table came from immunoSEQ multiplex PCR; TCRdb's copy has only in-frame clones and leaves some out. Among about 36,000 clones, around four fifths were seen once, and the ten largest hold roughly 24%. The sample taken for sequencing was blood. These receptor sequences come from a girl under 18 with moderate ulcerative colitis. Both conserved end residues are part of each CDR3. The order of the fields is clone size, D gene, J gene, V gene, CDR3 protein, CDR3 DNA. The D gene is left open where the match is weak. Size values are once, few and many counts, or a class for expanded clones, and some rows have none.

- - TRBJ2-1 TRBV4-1 CASSPPGHEQFF TGCGCCAGCAGCCCCCCAGGGCATGAGCAGTTCTTC
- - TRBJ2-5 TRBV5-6 CASSYAETQYF TGTGCCAGCAGCTATGCAGAGACCCAGTACTTC
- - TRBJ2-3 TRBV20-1 CATSDTQYF TGTGCAACTAGCGATACGCAGTATTTT
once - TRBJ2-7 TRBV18 CASSRGLEGGRAQYF TGTGCCAGCTCACGAGGTCTAGAGGGGGGAAGGGCGCAGTACTTC
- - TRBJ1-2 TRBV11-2 CASSLDLQGGYTF TGTGCCAGCAGCTTAGATCTTCAGGGGGGCTACACCTTC
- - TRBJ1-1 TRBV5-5 CASSLDTMNTEAFF TGTGCCAGCAGCTTGGACACCATGAACACTGAAGCTTTCTTT
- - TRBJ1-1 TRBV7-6 CASSPLVAGTLNTEAFF TGTGCCAGCAGCCCTCTAGTGGCCGGGACGTTGAACACTGAAGCTTTCTTT
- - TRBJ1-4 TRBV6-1 CASTQRGWVEKLFF TGTGCCAGCACCCAAAGGGGGTGGGTGGAAAAACTGTTTTTT
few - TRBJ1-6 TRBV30 CAWSGGIQQTNSPLHF TGTGCCTGGAGTGGGGGAATACAGCAGACTAATTCACCCCTCCACTTT
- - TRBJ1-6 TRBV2 CASERRTSLNSPLHF TGTGCCAGCGAAAGGAGGACGAGTCTTAATTCACCCCTCCACTTT
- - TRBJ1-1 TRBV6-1 CASSESWMNTEAFF TGTGCCAGCAGTGAATCTTGGATGAACACTGAAGCTTTCTTT
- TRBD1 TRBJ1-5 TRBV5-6 CASSLALGQSNSNQPQHF TGTGCCAGCAGCTTGGCCCTGGGACAGTCAAATAGCAATCAGCCCCAGCATTTT
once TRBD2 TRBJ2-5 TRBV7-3 CASSRTSGEQETQYF TGTGCCAGCAGCCGGACTAGCGGGGAACAAGAGACCCAGTACTTC
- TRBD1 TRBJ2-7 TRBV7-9 CASSYRRTGQYEQYF TGTGCCAGCAGTTACCGGAGGACAGGGCAGTACGAGCAGTACTTC
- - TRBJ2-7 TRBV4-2 CASSQEFGNSYEQYF TGTGCCAGCAGCCAAGAGTTTGGGAACTCCTACGAGCAGTACTTC
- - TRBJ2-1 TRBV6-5 CASSYSVRGGEQFF TGTGCCAGCAGTTACTCAGTCAGGGGTGGTGAGCAGTTCTTC
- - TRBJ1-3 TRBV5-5 CASSTDYRVSSGNTIYF TGTGCCAGCAGCACCGACTACAGGGTGAGCTCTGGAAACACCATATATTTT
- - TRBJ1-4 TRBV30 CACTDGREKLFF TGTGCCTGTACAGACGGGCGTGAAAAACTGTTTTTT
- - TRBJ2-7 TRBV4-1 CASSQDPYSYEQYF TGCGCCAGCAGCCAAGACCCTTACAGCTACGAGCAGTACTTC
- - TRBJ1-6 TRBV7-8 CASSFLTGRNSPLHF TGTGCCAGCAGCTTCTTGACAGGAAGGAATTCACCCCTCCACTTT
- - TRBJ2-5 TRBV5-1 CASSLPGQQETQYF TGCGCCAGCAGCTTGCCAGGACAGCAAGAGACCCAGTACTTC
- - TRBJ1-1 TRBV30 CAWNRESEAFF TGTGCCTGGAACAGGGAGAGTGAAGCTTTCTTT
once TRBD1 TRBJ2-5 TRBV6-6 CASSYRDRETQYF TGTGCCAGCAGTTACCGGGACAGAGAGACCCAGTACTTC
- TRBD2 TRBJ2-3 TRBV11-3 CASSLEGTSGTDTQYF TGTGCCAGCAGCTTAGAAGGGACTAGCGGCACAGATACGCAGTATTTT
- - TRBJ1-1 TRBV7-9 CASSWTATGTEAFF TGTGCCAGCAGCTGGACCGCGACGGGCACTGAAGCTTTCTTT
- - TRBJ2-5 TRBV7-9 CASSPLGAFLALQETQYF TGTGCCAGCAGCCCCCTTGGGGCGTTCTTAGCCCTCCAAGAGACCCAGTACTTC
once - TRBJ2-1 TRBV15 CATSRVRGVGNNEQFF TGTGCCACCAGCAGAGTCCGGGGCGTGGGAAACAATGAGCAGTTCTTC
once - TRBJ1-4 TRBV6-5 CASSYSDNLSEKLFF TGTGCCAGCAGTTACTCGGACAATCTGTCTGAAAAACTGTTTTTT
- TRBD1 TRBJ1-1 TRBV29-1 CSGISGGQPEAFF TGCAGCGGAATTTCAGGGGGCCAACCTGAAGCTTTCTTT
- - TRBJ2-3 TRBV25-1 CASSEPSDGRSTDTQYF TGTGCCAGCAGTGAACCCTCGGACGGACGAAGCACAGATACGCAGTATTTT
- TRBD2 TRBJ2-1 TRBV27 CASRPFSGTSYNEQFF TGTGCCAGCAGACCTTTCTCCGGGACTAGCTACAATGAGCAGTTCTTC
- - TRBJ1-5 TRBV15 CATSRGVSYSNQPQHF TGTGCCACCAGCAGAGGCGTCAGTTATAGCAATCAGCCCCAGCATTTT
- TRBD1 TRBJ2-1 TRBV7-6 CASSRTGREQFF TGTGCCAGCAGCCGGACAGGGAGGGAGCAGTTCTTC
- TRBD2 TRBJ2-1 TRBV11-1 CASSLGTSGGYNEQFF TGTGCCAGCAGCTTGGGCACTAGCGGGGGGTACAATGAGCAGTTCTTC
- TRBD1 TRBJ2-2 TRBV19 CASSILDRGQTGELFF TGTGCCAGTAGCATACTCGACAGGGGGCAAACCGGGGAGCTGTTTTTT
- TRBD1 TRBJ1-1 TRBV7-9 CATGTGDLNTEAFF TGTGCCACTGGGACAGGTGATTTGAACACTGAAGCTTTCTTT
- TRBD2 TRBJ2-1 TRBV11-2 CASSAMRESEQFF TGTGCCAGCAGCGCGATGCGGGAGAGTGAGCAGTTCTTC
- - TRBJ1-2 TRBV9 CASSGMDSYGYTF TGTGCCAGCAGCGGAATGGACAGCTATGGCTACACCTTC
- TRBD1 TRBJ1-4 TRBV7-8 CASSSTGMGEKLFF TGTGCCAGCAGCTCGACAGGGATGGGTGAAAAACTGTTTTTT
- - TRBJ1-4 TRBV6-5 CASTSGGANEKLFF TGTGCCAGCACCAGCGGGGGGGCTAATGAAAAACTGTTTTTT
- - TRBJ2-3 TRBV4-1 CASSQEEGADTQYF TGCGCCAGCAGCCAAGAAGAGGGGGCAGATACGCAGTATTTT
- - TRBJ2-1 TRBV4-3 CASSQDKSSYNEQFF TGCGCCAGCAGCCAAGATAAGAGCTCCTACAATGAGCAGTTCTTC